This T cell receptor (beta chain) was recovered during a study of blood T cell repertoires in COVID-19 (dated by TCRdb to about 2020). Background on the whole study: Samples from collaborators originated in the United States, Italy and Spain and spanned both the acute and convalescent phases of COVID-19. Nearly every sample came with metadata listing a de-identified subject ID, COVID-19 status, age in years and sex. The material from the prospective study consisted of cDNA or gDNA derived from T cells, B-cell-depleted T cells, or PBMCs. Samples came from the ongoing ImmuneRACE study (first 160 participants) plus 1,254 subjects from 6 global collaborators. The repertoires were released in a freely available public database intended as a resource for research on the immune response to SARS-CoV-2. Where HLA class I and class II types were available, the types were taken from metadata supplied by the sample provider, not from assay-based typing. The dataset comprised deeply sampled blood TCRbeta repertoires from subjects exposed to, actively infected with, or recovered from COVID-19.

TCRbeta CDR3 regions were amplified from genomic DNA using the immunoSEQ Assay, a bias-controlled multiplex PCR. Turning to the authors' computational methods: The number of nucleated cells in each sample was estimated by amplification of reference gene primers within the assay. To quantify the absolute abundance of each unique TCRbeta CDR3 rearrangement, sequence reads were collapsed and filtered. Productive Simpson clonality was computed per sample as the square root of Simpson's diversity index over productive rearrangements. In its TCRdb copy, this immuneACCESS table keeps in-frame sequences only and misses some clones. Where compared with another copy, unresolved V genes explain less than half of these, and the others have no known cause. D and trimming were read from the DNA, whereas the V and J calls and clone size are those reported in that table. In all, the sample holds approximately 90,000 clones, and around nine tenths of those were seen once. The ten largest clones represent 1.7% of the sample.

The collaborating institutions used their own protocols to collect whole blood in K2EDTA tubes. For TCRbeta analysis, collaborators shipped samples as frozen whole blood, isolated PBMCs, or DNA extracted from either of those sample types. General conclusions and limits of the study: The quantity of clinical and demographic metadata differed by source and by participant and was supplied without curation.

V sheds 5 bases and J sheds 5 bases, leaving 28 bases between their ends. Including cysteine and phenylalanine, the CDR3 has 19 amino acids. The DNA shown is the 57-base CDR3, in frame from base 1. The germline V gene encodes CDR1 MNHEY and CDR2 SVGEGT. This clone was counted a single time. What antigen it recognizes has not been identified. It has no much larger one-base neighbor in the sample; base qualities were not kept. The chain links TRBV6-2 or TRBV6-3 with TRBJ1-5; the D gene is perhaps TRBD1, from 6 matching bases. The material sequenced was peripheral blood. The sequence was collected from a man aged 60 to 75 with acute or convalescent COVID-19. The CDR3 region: CASSAWTASLNLAHQPQHF. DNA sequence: TGTGCCAGCAGTGCCTGGACAGCTTCCCTGAATCTAGCCCATCAGCCCCAGCATTTT.